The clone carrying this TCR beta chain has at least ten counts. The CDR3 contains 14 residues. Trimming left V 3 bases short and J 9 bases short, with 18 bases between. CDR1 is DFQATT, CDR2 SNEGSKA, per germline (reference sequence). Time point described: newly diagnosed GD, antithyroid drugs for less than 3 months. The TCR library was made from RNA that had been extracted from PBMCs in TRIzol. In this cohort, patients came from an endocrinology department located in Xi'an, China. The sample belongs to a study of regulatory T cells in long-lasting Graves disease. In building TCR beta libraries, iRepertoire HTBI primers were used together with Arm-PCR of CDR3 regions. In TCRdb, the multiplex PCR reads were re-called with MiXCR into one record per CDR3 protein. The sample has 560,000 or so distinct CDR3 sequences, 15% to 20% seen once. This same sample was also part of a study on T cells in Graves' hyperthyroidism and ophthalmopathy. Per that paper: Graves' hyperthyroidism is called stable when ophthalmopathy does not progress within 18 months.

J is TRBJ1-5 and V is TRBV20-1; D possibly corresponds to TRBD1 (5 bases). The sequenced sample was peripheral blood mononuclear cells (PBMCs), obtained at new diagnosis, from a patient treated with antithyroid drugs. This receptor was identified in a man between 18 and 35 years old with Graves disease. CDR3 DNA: TGCAGTGCTAGGGGGCAGGACACCGTCGGGCCCCAGCATTTT. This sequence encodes CSARGQDTVGPQHF.